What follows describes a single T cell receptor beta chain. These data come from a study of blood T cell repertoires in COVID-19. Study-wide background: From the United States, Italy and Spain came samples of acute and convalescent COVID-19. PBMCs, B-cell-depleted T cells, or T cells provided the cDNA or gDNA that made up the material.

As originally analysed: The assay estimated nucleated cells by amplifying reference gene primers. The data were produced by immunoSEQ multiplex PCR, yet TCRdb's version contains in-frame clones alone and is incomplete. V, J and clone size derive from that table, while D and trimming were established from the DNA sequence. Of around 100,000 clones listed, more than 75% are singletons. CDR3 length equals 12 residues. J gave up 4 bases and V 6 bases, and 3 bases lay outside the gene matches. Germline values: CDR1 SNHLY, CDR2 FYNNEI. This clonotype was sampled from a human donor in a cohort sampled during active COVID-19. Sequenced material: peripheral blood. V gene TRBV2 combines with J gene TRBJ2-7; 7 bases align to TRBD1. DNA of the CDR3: TGTGCCAGCAGCAAACAGGGGTACGAGCAGTACTTC. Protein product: CASSKQGYEQYF.